A selection of T cell receptor beta chains follows, all from one sample in a study of cytomegalovirus exposure and HLA in healthy donors. Sequencing used immunoSEQ multiplex PCR; TCRdb keeps in-frame clones, though not all of them. The table includes some 200,000 clones, about 62% detected once. The sequenced sample was PBMCs. The receptors were sampled from a man in his forties in good health and CMV-seronegative. The CDR3 runs from the conserved cysteine through the conserved F or W. D genes are given only for firm matches. Some rows have no size entry. The others give once, few or many, or a class for an expanded clone.

>NA|NA|TRBV15|TRBJ2-2
TGTGCCACCAGCAGAGACCAGGGTGGGACCGGGGAGCTGTTTTTT
CATSRDQGGTGELFF
>NA|few|TRBV29-1|TRBJ2-1
TGCAGCGTTGAGGGCGGGATGAGCTCCTACAATGAGCAGTTCTTC
CSVEGGMSSYNEQFF
>NA|NA|TRBV6-5|TRBJ2-7
TGTGCCAGCAGTTACTCCGGGGGGCGAGAGCAGTACTTC
CASSYSGGREQYF
>NA|NA|TRBV19|TRBJ1-4
TGTGCCAGTAGTAGACGGGACACCGGAGTCACTAATGAAAAACTGTTTTTT
CASSRRDTGVTNEKLFF
>NA|few|TRBV5-1|TRBJ1-5
TGCGCCAGCAGCTTGGATGTAGAAGGCAATCAGCCCCAGCATTTT
CASSLDVEGNQPQHF
>TRBD2|NA|TRBV6-1|TRBJ2-1
TGTGCCAGCAGTGACCGACTAGCGGGAGAGTACAATGAGCAGTTCTTC
CASSDRLAGEYNEQFF
>NA|NA|TRBV30|TRBJ2-5
TGTGCCTGGAGCGTCGAGAAGACCCAGTACTTC
CAWSVEKTQYF
>TRBD2|NA|TRBV19|TRBJ2-5
TGTGCCAGTAGTATGCTCCCGTTTACGGGGGGGAGGATCCAAGAGACCCAGTACTTC
CASSMLPFTGGRIQETQYF
>NA|NA|TRBV7-9|TRBJ1-3
TGTGCCAGCAGCTTCGGGGGAGGAACTGGAAACACCATATATTTT
CASSFGGGTGNTIYF
>TRBD1|NA|TRBV18|TRBJ1-2
TGTGCCAGCTCACTACCCGGGACAGGGGGGAAAGGCTACACCTTC
CASSLPGTGGKGYTF
>NA|few|TRBV2|TRBJ2-1
TGTGCCAGCAGTGTAGGCAGGGGGACTGGAAATGAGCAGTTCTTC
CASSVGRGTGNEQFF
>TRBD2|NA|TRBV5-1|TRBJ2-7
TGCGCCAGCAGAGGTAGCGGGAGCTCCTACGAGCAGTACTTC
CASRGSGSSYEQYF
>TRBD2|few|TRBV4-2|TRBJ2-4
TGTGCCAGCAGCCTTCCGGGACTAGCGGACATTCAGTACTTC
CASSLPGLADIQYF
>TRBD2|NA|TRBV11-2|TRBJ2-3
TGTGCCAGCAGCGTGACTAGCGGGAGGGCAGATACGCAGTATTTT
CASSVTSGRADTQYF
>TRBD2|NA|TRBV7-9|TRBJ2-3
TGTGCCAGCAGCTTAGGGACTAGCGGGAGGGGCACAGATACGCAGTATTTT
CASSLGTSGRGTDTQYF
>NA|NA|TRBV6-6|TRBJ2-7
TGTGCCAGCAGTTACTACGACAGTTCCTACGAGCAGTACTTC
CASSYYDSSYEQYF
>NA|NA|TRBV28|TRBJ2-1
TGTGCCAGCAGTCCACTCGGGGGGCCCTCCTACAATGAGCAGTTCTTC
CASSPLGGPSYNEQFF
>TRBD2|NA|TRBV10-3|TRBJ2-7
TGTGCCATCAGTGAGAGTATGGGGGGGTGGGACCCCCGATACGAGCAGTACTTC
CAISESMGGWDPRYEQYF
>TRBD1|NA|TRBV28|TRBJ2-2
TGTGCCAGCAGCAAGACCGGGACAGGGGGCCCCGGGGAGCTGTTTTTT
CASSKTGTGGPGELFF
>NA|NA|TRBV6-5|TRBJ1-2
TGTGCCAGCAGCTTGCAGGTGTACTATGGCTACACCTTC
CASSLQVYYGYTF
>TRBD2|few|TRBV19|TRBJ2-6
TGTGCCACGACTAGCGGGGGAGCTGGGGCCAACGTCCTGACTTTC
CATTSGGAGANVLTF
>NA|once|TRBV2|TRBJ2-7
TGTGCCAGCAGTGAGCTTCGTCAGGGGCCGGTCTGGTACTTC
CASSELRQGPVWYF
>NA|NA|TRBV5-4|TRBJ1-1
TGTGCCAGCAAAGGGCAGGGGTCATTAATGAACACTGAAGCTTTCTTT
CASKGQGSLMNTEAFF
>TRBD2|NA|TRBV5-1|TRBJ2-3
TGCGCCAGCAGCTTTACTAGCGGGGCTAGCACAGATACGCAGTATTTT
CASSFTSGASTDTQYF
>NA|NA|TRBV5-5|TRBJ1-5
TGTGCCAGCAGCGCCCGGGAGCAAGGCTTTCAGCCCCAGCATTTT
CASSAREQGFQPQHF
>NA|few|TRBV6-1|TRBJ2-7
TGTGCCAGCAGACATGGACAGACAAGCTCCTACGAGCAGTACTTC
CASRHGQTSSYEQYF
>NA|few|TRBV2|TRBJ1-2
TGTGCCAGCAGAGACGGTCTGGGGGCTGTCGGTGGCTACACCTTC
CASRDGLGAVGGYTF
>TRBD1|NA|TRBV7-8|TRBJ1-1
TGTGCCAGCAGCTTGACAGGGGGAAACACTGAAGCTTTCTTT
CASSLTGGNTEAFF
>TRBD2|NA|TRBV6-5|TRBJ2-1
TGTGCCAGCAGTTATTCGCGGGGGAGTTACAATGAGCAGTTCTTC
CASSYSRGSYNEQFF
>TRBD2|NA|TRBV4-1|TRBJ2-3
TGCGCCAGCAGCCGGGAGGGAGCGGGAGGGGCAGATACGCAGTATTTT
CASSREGAGGADTQYF
>TRBD1|NA|TRBV28|TRBJ1-2
TGTGCCAGCAGTTCATTTAGGGGACAGATGGATGGCTACACCTTC
CASSSFRGQMDGYTF
>TRBD2|NA|TRBV27|TRBJ2-2
TGTGCCAGCACCCAGCGGGGTGGATTTACCGGGGAGCTGTTTTTT
CASTQRGGFTGELFF
>NA|NA|TRBV19|TRBJ2-2
TGTGCCAGTAGTATGTCTCTTTCCACCGGGGAGCTGTTTTTT
CASSMSLSTGELFF
>TRBD1|NA|TRBV6-6|TRBJ2-7
TGTGCCAGCAGTTCTGGGACAGGCTCCTACGAGCAGTACTTC
CASSSGTGSYEQYF
>NA|few|TRBV7-8|TRBJ1-2
TGTGCCAGCAGCCCCCCGGGACATTTCTATGGCTACACCTTC
CASSPPGHFYGYTF
>TRBD2|NA|TRBV4-3|TRBJ2-2
TGCGCCAGCAGCCAAGATGGAGTCATGAGCGGGAGTCGGTTTGGCACCGGGGAGCTGTTTTTT
CASSQDGVMSGSRFGTGELFF
>NA|NA|TRBV7-9|TRBJ1-5
TGTGCCAGCAGCTTAGACGGGGGGCCCAATCAGCCCCAGCATTTT
CASSLDGGPNQPQHF
>NA|few|TRBV19|TRBJ2-1
TGTGCCAGTAGTATGCTAGCGCCTACCCACAATGAGCAGTTCTTC
CASSMLAPTHNEQFF
>TRBD2|NA|TRBV7-2|TRBJ2-3
TGTGCCAGCAGCTTACAGTGGGGACTAACGGATACGCAGTATTTT
CASSLQWGLTDTQYF
>TRBD2|once|TRBV7-2|TRBJ2-7
TGTGCCAGCAGTCAGAGCGGGGTGAACTCCTACGAGCAGTACTTC
CASSQSGVNSYEQYF
>NA|NA|TRBV6-1|TRBJ1-2
TGTGCCAGCAGTGAGGGGGTGGGGGGCTATGGCTACACCTTC
CASSEGVGGYGYTF
>TRBD1|NA|TRBV19|TRBJ2-7
TGTGCCAGTAGTATGCCAGGGGGAAAGGGGTCCTACGAGCAGTACTTC
CASSMPGGKGSYEQYF
>NA|NA|TRBV6-1|TRBJ1-4
TGTGCCAGCCAGCAGGGTAATCGAGGACTGTTTTTT
CASQQGNRGLFF
>TRBD2|few|TRBV28|TRBJ2-1
TGTGCCAGCACTTGGGGGGGGTCCTACAATGAGCAGTTCTTC
CASTWGGSYNEQFF
>NA|NA|TRBV19|TRBJ2-7
TGTGCCAGTCGGGACATCTTAAACTCCTACGAGCAGTACTTC
CASRDILNSYEQYF
>TRBD1|NA|TRBV25-1|TRBJ1-2
TGTGCCAGCAGTGAAGATCTAGGGACAGGGTTCGGCTACACCTTC
CASSEDLGTGFGYTF
>NA|few|TRBV6-6|TRBJ1-1
TGTGCCAGCAGTTACTCAGCGGGGAACACTGAAGCTTTCTTT
CASSYSAGNTEAFF
>NA|NA|TRBV27|TRBJ2-3
TGTGCCAGCAGTTTTCAAGGGGCCGGCAGGACAGATACGCAGTATTTT
CASSFQGAGRTDTQYF
>TRBD2|NA|TRBV11-3|TRBJ2-1
TGTGCCAGCAGCTTAGGGGGCGGGGGGGGCTACAATGAGCAGTTCTTC
CASSLGGGGGYNEQFF
>TRBD1|NA|TRBV6-6|TRBJ1-2
TGTGCCAGCAGTTCAGGGGGCCGTGGCTACACCTTC
CASSSGGRGYTF
>NA|NA|TRBV7-9|TRBJ1-6
TGTGCCAGCAGCTTAGCGGGCAGGGTCGATAATTCACCCCTCCACTTT
CASSLAGRVDNSPLHF
>TRBD1|few|TRBV7-9|TRBJ2-1
TGTGCCAGCAGCCCGGGACAGGGGGCCTTTGAGCAGTTCTTC
CASSPGQGAFEQFF
>TRBD1|NA|TRBV7-7|TRBJ2-5
TGTGCTAGCAGCCTGGACAGGGAGGAGACCCAGTACTTC
CASSLDREETQYF
>NA|NA|TRBV7-9|TRBJ2-3
TGTGCCAGCATCCCCGGGGATACGCAGTATTTT
CASIPGDTQYF
>NA|NA|TRBV7-2|TRBJ2-7
TGTGCCAGCAGCTTAGGAGGTCAGACCTACGAGCAGTACTTC
CASSLGGQTYEQYF
>NA|NA|TRBV7-6|TRBJ1-1
TGTGCCAGCAGCTTAGACACGAACACTGAAGCTTTCTTT
CASSLDTNTEAFF
>NA|NA|TRBV18|TRBJ1-5
TGTGCCAGCTCACTGGGGGCTAGCAATCAGCCCCAGCATTTT
CASSLGASNQPQHF